Listed here are 6 T cell receptor beta chains from one sample, sequenced in a study of cytomegalovirus exposure and HLA in healthy donors (dated 2017 in TCRdb). The library was built by means of the immunoSEQ multiplex PCR assay. TCRdb re-hosts the immuneACCESS table, in-frame sequences only. Its copies lack some clones; in the studies checked, an unresolved V gene accounts for under half of them, and the cause for the rest is not known. The sample table contains 110,000 to 150,000 clones; only one count was recorded for approximately 91% of them. Around 0.7% of the sample is held by the ten biggest clonotypes. The sequencing input was PBMCs. The receptors originated from a man aged 18 to 29 in good health and CMV-seronegative.

The chain joins TRBV7-2 to TRBJ2-1; 13 bases align to TRBD2. The germline V gene encodes CDR1 SGHTA and CDR2 FQGNSA. V was pared by 5 bases and J by 7 bases, with 8 bases of the junction left unmatched. The CDR3 is 16 amino acids. The CDR3 DNA sequence: TGTGCCAGCAGCCCCCTCGGACTAGCGGGAGTAAATGAGCAGTTCTTC. It yields the protein CASSPLGLAGVNEQFF. Complete variable domain (other parts from reference TRBV7-2 and TRBJ2-1): GAGVSQSPSNKVTEKGKDVELRCDPISGHTALYWYRQSLGQGLEFLIYFQGNSAPDKSGLPSDRFSAERTGGSVSTLTIQRTQQEDSAVYLCASSPLGLAGVNEQFFGPGTRLTVL.

The chain recombines TRBV7-8 with TRBJ2-1; D is uncertain. The V end lost 3 bases, the J end lost 5 bases, and 11 bases lay between the germline ends. CDR1 and CDR2 from the germline V gene are SGHVS and FQNEAQ. The CDR3 runs to 14 residues. As DNA, the CDR3 is TGTGCCAGCAGCTTCGTCAGTGCCGACAATGAGCAGTTCTTC. Translation gives CASSFVSADNEQFF. Looking up the rest from reference TRBV7-8 and TRBJ2-1 gives the full variable domain: GAGVSQSPRYKVAKRGQDVALRCDPISGHVSLFWYQQALGQGPEFLTYFQNEAQLDKSGLPSDRFFAERPEGSVSTLKIQRTQQEDSAVYLCASSFVSADNEQFFGPGTRLTVL.

This sequence joins TRBV14 and TRBJ2-2, with D tentatively TRBD1 (5 bases). The V gene's germline CDR1 is SGHDN and CDR2 FVKESK. The CDR3 contains 17 residues. With 1 base removed from V and 3 bases from J, the gap between germline ends came to 15 bases. The CDR3 loop is CASSQVWQGRDTGELFF. CDR3 bases: TGTGCCAGCAGCCAAGTGTGGCAGGGCCGGGACACCGGGGAGCTGTTTTTT.

This sequence joins TRBV7-7 and TRBJ2-3; D gene uncertain. Per germline, CDR1 SSHAT and CDR2 FNYEAQ (reference sequence). The V and J ends lost 1 base and 5 bases respectively, with 10 bases between them. This CDR3 spans 14 amino acids. CDR3 protein: CASSLGPSGDTQYF. The CDR3, as DNA: TGTGCCAGCAGCTTAGGGCCGTCAGGAGATACGCAGTATTTT.

The chain employs TRBV6-1 and TRBJ2-1, with TRBD1 matching 9 bases. CDR3 length equals 15 residues. V was pared by 6 bases and J by 1 base, with 4 bases of the junction left unmatched. Germline values: CDR1 MNHNS, CDR2 SASEGT. CDR3 nucleotides: TGTGCCAGCAGGGAGACAGGGGGGTCCTACAATGAGCAGTTCTTC. Translated: CASRETGGSYNEQFF.

The chain employs TRBV30 and TRBJ2-1; the match to TRBD2 covers 8 bases. Germline trimming cut 6 bases from V and 3 bases from J; bases unmatched to any gene: 4. The length of the CDR3 is 13 residues. Germline assignment: CDR1 GTSNPN and CDR2 SVGIG (reference sequence). CDR3 sequence reads: CACSSGVYNEQFF. Here the CDR3 DNA reads TGTGCCTGTAGTAGCGGGGTCTACAATGAGCAGTTCTTC. Full variable domain (outside the CDR3, taken from reference TRBV30 and TRBJ2-1): SQTIHQWPATLVQPVGSPLSLECTVEGTSNPNLYWYRQAAGRGLQLLFYSVGIGQISSEVPQNLSASRPQDRQFILSSKKLLLSDSGFYLCACSSGVYNEQFFGPGTRLTVL.